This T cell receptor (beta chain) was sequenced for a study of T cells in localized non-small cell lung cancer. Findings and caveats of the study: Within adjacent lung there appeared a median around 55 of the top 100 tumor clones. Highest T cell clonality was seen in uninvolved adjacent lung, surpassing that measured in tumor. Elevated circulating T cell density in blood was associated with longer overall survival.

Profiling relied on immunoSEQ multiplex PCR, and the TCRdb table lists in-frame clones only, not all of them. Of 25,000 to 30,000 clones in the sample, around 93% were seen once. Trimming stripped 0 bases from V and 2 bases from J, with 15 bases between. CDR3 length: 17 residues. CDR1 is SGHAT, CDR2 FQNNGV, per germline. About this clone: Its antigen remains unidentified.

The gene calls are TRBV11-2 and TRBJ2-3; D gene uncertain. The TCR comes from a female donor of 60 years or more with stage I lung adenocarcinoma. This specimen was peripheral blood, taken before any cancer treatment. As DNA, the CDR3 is TGTGCCAGCAGCTTAGATTTGCAGTCGAAGAACACAGATACGCAGTATTTT. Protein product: CASSLDLQSKNTDTQYF. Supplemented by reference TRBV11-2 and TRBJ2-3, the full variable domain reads EAGVAQSPRYKIIEKRQSVAFWCNPISGHATLYWYQQILGQGPKLLIQFQNNGVVDDSQLPKDRFSAERLKGVDSTLKIQPAKLEDSAVYLCASSLDLQSKNTDTQYFGPGTRLTVL.